Reported below is one TCR beta chain. What it recognizes is unknown. The data are from a study of vaccination and CD4 T cells after COVID-19. Across the whole study: Cultures that served as controls received a CEFX pool, an HIV-1 Nef pool, or no peptide. General study results and limits: Going from 21 to 38, median SARS-CoV-2-reactive clonotypes did not rise significantly.

Treatment indicated: roughly 10-day PBMC culture with coronavirus spike peptide pools or control peptides (ViraFEST assay). Trimming cost V 5 bases and J 6 bases, with 23 bases left between them. CDR1 is MDHEN, CDR2 SYDVKM, per germline. The CDR3 runs 17 residues. The study sequenced cultured CD4+ T cell DNA using the Oncomine TCR Beta short-read assay. Each CDR3 protein gets one entry after TCRdb re-called the PCR reads with MiXCR. The data hold approximately 12,000 distinct CDR3 sequences, with 50% to 75% observed a single time. The sequenced material came from CD4+ T cells from blood, cultured in vitro. The genes are TRBV28 and TRBJ2-1; TRBD2 is a possible D gene (6 bases). The source of this sequence is a human donor who had recovered from COVID-19. The CDR3 spells CASSRMWDFRETNEQFF. CDR3 sequence (DNA): TGTGCCAGCAGTAGAATGTGGGACTTCAGGGAGACCAATGAGCAGTTCTTC.